What follows is one T cell receptor beta chain and its context. The sample belongs to a study of OX40 agonist ivuxolimab in advanced cancers. As for the study in general: Past anti-PD-1, anti-PD-L1 or anti-CTLA-4 therapy was accepted, and roughly 37% had received some.

Data came from immunoSEQ multiplex PCR; TCRdb stores just in-frame clones and leaves some out. The table shows under 70,000 clones, with roughly 90% occurring only once. The sequence was obtained from an adult with an advanced solid tumor such as melanoma, head and neck, liver or kidney cancer. Sample: CD4+ or CD8+ T cells sorted from blood, taken in a trial of the OX40 agonist ivuxolimab.

The CDR3 sequence is CASSQEGREGLYEDTQYF. CDR3 coding DNA: TGTGCCAGCAGCCAAGAGGGGCGGGAGGGCCTATATGAAGATACGCAGTATTTT. The chain employs TRBV14 and TRBJ2-3; 9 bases agree with TRBD2. J gave up 5 bases and V 0 bases, and 12 bases lay outside the gene matches. The CDR3 covers 18 residues. Per the germline V gene, CDR1 is SGHDN and CDR2 is FVKESK.